This TCR beta chain derives from a study of blood T cell repertoires in COVID-19. Study-wide background: Acute-phase and convalescent COVID-19 samples originated in the United States, Italy and Spain.

This clone was counted between two and nine times. CDR3 length: 16 residues. V lost 2 bases and J lost 7; bases outside the gene matches: 9. CDR1 is SGHTA, CDR2 FQGNSA, per germline. TCRdb's copy holds only in-frame clones and misses some; the assay was immunoSEQ multiplex PCR. Of over 300,000 clones listed, around four fifths are singletons. Sequenced input: peripheral blood. This receptor was obtained from a woman aged 50 to 65 with acute or convalescent COVID-19. The V and J genes are TRBV7-2 and TRBJ2-1; 9 positions match TRBD2. CDR3 DNA sequence: TGTGCCAGCAGCTTATTGAGGAGACTAGCGGCTAATGAGCAGTTCTTC. This gives the protein CASSLLRRLAANEQFF.